The 9 T cell receptor beta chains listed next were all sequenced from one sample in a study of OX40 agonist ivuxolimab in advanced cancers. The data were produced by immunoSEQ multiplex PCR, yet TCRdb's version contains in-frame clones alone and is incomplete. This sample yields tens of thousands of clones, of which roughly four fifths are seen a single time; 9.5% to 13% belongs to the top ten. Sequences were derived from CD4+ or CD8+ T cells sorted from blood, sampled in a trial of the OX40 agonist ivuxolimab. The receptors shown here come from an adult with an advanced solid tumor such as melanoma, head and neck, liver or kidney cancer.

The V and J genes are TRBV5-8 and TRBJ2-3; unclear D gene. Per germline, CDR1 SGHTS and CDR2 YDEGEE. The CDR3 spans 14 residues. Between the trimmed V and J ends, which lost 4 bases and 3 bases, there was a span of 12 bases. In DNA, the CDR3 is TGTGCCAGCAGCCTCGGACCCCTGACAGATACGCAGTATTTT. Translated: CASSLGPLTDTQYF.

The V and J genes are TRBV14 and TRBJ2-3; D call uncertain. V lost 1 base, J lost 2 bases, and 16 bases lay in between. The CDR3 is made up of 17 amino acids. CDR1 and CDR2 from the germline V gene are SGHDN and FVKESK. The CDR3 DNA reads as TGTGCCAGCAGCCAAGTCTGGCCCAGTCTTACCACAGATACGCAGTATTTT. Its translation: CASSQVWPSLTTDTQYF. Looking up the rest from reference TRBV14 and TRBJ2-3 gives the full variable domain: EAGVTQFPSHSVIEKGQTVTLRCDPISGHDNLYWYRRVMGKEIKFLLHFVKESKQDESGMPNNRFLAERTGGTYSTLKVQPAELEDSGVYFCASSQVWPSLTTDTQYFGPGTRLTVL.

The chain joins TRBV20-1 to TRBJ2-5, with a tentative D call TRBD1 (5 bases). V lost 5 bases, J lost 5 bases, and 9 bases lay in between. Germline-derived CDR1 and CDR2 are DFQATT and SNEGSKA (reference sequence). CDR3 size: 11 residues. The CDR3 loop reads CSAEAGETQYF. The CDR3 DNA reads TGCAGTGCTGAAGCAGGGGAGACCCAGTACTTC.

The V gene is TRBV15, the J gene TRBJ2-1, with 9 bases fitting TRBD2. The length of the CDR3 is 16 residues. J was trimmed by 8 bases and V by 0 bases; bases with no gene match: 8. Per germline, CDR1 LNHNV and CDR2 YYDKDF (reference sequence). CDR3 nucleotide sequence: TGTGCCACCAGCAGAGATCAGGGACTAGCTACGCATGAGCAGTTCTTC. This sequence encodes CATSRDQGLATHEQFF.

The chain has TRBV5-8 and TRBJ2-7; 12 bases fit TRBD1. V was pared by 10 bases and J by 2 bases, with 4 bases of the junction left unmatched. Germline-derived CDR1 and CDR2 are SGHTS and YDEGEE. This CDR3 contains 13 residues. This chain's CDR3 is CARDRGPPYEQYV. DNA for the CDR3: TGTGCCCGGGACAGGGGGCCCCCCTACGAGCAGTACGTC.

The rearrangement joins TRBV29-1 to TRBJ2-1; 8 nucleotides line up with TRBD2. The germline V gene has CDR1 SQVTM and CDR2 ANQGSEA. The CDR3 is 17 amino acids. J gave up 4 bases and V 7 bases, and 18 bases lay outside the gene matches. The chain's CDR3 is CSATGSREGLVYNEQFF. CDR3 bases: TGCAGCGCCACGGGGAGCCGGGAGGGCCTTGTTTACAATGAGCAGTTCTTC.

This clone has only one observation. V is TRBV7-2 and J is TRBJ2-1; 15 positions agree with TRBD2. The CDR3 length is 17 residues. Per germline, CDR1 SGHTA and CDR2 FQGNSA. With V trimmed by 5 bases and J by 4 bases, 6 bases remained unmatched. DNA of the CDR3: TGTGCCAGCAGCCGCGGACTAGCGGGAGGGATGTACAATGAGCAGTTCTTC. This gives the protein CASSRGLAGGMYNEQFF.

The chain uses TRBV18 and TRBJ1-1, with D hard to call. V was clipped by 1 base and J by 4 bases, with 7 bases between them. This CDR3 has 13 residues. The V gene's germline CDR1 is KGHSH and CDR2 LQKENI. CDR3 residues: CASSPLSGTEAFF. The CDR3 DNA reads as TGTGCCAGCTCACCACTTTCGGGCACTGAAGCTTTCTTT.

V is TRBV5-8 and J is TRBJ2-7; possibly TRBD2 for D (6 bases). The CDR3 length is 14 residues. V lost 1 base, J lost 0 bases, and 8 bases lay in between. The germline V gene encodes CDR1 SGHTS and CDR2 YDEGEE. The CDR3 DNA is TGTGCCAGCAGCTTGAGGGGACTCTCCTACGAGCAGTACGTC. Protein product: CASSLRGLSYEQYV.